The TCR beta chain under discussion was sequenced for a study of blood T cell repertoires in COVID-19. For the study at large: Spain, Italy and the United States supplied samples that represented acute and convalescent COVID-19. The analysed material was cDNA or gDNA that came from T cells, B-cell-depleted T cells, or PBMCs.

Authors' processing steps: Amplifying reference gene primers gave estimates of nucleated cell counts. Clones were sequenced by immunoSEQ multiplex PCR, and TCRdb holds only the in-frame ones, with some missing. D and trimming were read from the DNA, whereas the V and J calls and clone size are those reported in that table. This table holds 90,000 to 120,000 clones, 80% to 95% found once. Losses at the gene ends were 3 bases for V and 6 bases for J; bases not matched to a gene: 9. Germline V gene lookup returns CDR1 ENHRY and CDR2 SYGVKD. The CDR3 runs to 16 residues. V usage is TRBV10-3 and J usage is TRBJ2-2; TRBD2 aligns across 8 bases. Sample: peripheral blood. The source of this sequence is a man in his 70s with acute or convalescent COVID-19. The CDR3 loop reads CAISELGLERPGELFF. The CDR3 DNA follows: TGTGCCATCAGTGAATTGGGACTAGAACGTCCCGGGGAGCTGTTTTTT.